One T cell receptor beta chain is described in this entry. Its antigen is not identified. This sample is drawn from a study of follicular helper T cells after annual influenza vaccination. The study's findings and limits: Productive TCRB sequences came from only roughly 9-21% of cells.

Clones were read by immunoSEQ multiplex PCR, and TCRdb kept only the in-frame ones, dropping some. The data contain about 8,300 clones, 75% to 85% of them seen just once; the ten biggest clones take up roughly 0.98%. Time point: 2014-2015 season, pre-vaccination. Community-dwelling subjects without influenza vaccination in the prior 6 months were enrolled. Here the sequenced sample was CXCR5+ CD38- circulating T follicular helper cells from blood, taken on the day of influenza vaccination. Subset reported: circulating Tfh, non-naive CD4+CXCR5+PD-1+ (ICOS+CD38+ or ICOS-CD38-). The receptor was isolated from an adult who received the influenza vaccine.

CDR3 nucleotides: TGCGCCAGCAGCCAAGGCCCTTTAGACGGAGGGCAGTTCTTC. Translation: CASSQGPLDGGQFF. This chain connects TRBV4-3 to TRBJ2-1; maybe TRBD2 (5 bases). The V end lost 1 base, the J end lost 12 bases, and 16 bases lay between the germline ends. The germline V gene encodes CDR1 LGHNA and CDR2 YSLEER. The CDR3 is 14 amino acids.